The sequence of this T cell receptor (beta chain) was determined in a study of yellow fever vaccine responses in identical twins. To note about this clonotype: The antigen remains unidentified.

TCRdb reprocessed the RT-PCR reads with MiXCR, giving one entry per CDR3 protein. This table holds more than 10,000 distinct CDR3 sequences, about 83% found once. Study-wide results and caveats: Twin vaccine T cell responses reportedly seemed partly convergent, partly personalized.

V was clipped by 4 bases and J by 3 bases, with 10 bases between them. The CDR3 totals 13 residues. CDR1 is KGHSH and CDR2 is LQKENI in the germline V gene. Source: T cells from blood (PBMCs), unsorted or a sorted subset (not recorded which), taken before or after yellow fever vaccination (not recorded which). V and J are TRBV18 and TRBJ2-7; D is possibly TRBD1 (5 bases). The TCR was taken from a woman under 30 who received the yellow fever vaccine. The chain's CDR3 is CASSQGYDYEQYF. CDR3 bases: TGTGCCAGCTCACAGGGGTATGACTACGAGCAGTACTTC.